This T cell receptor (beta chain) stems from a study of blood T cells in healthy people across ages. The study's findings and limits: TCR beta diversity correlated strongly with naive T cell percentage.

Regarding this clonotype: Its antigen is as yet unknown.

Combining a sample-barcoded 5' primer with a J-beta primer mix, a second PCR ran for roughly 7 to 12 cycles. Every cDNA molecule bore a tag from a template-switch adaptor containing 12 random nucleotides. TCRdb used MiXCR to reprocess the 5' RACE reads, holding one entry per CDR3 protein. The sample consists of 850,000 to 1,000,000 distinct CDR3 sequences, about 53% of them appearing once. The CDR3 runs to 16 residues. V was pared by 0 bases and J by 3 bases, with 4 bases of the junction left unmatched. Germline lookup yields CDR1 SGDLS and CDR2 YYNGEE. The sequence derives from a woman aged 55-75 years in good health. The source material was blood. The chain couples TRBV9 to TRBJ2-1; 9 bases match TRBD2. The CDR3 spells CASSVEASGNYNEQFF. The CDR3 coding sequence is TGTGCCAGCAGCGTAGAGGCTAGCGGGAACTACAATGAGCAGTTCTTC.